This T cell receptor beta chain was observed in a study of shared clonotypes between healthy human individuals (dated by TCRdb to about 2020). About the study as a whole: A couple of women and a few men aged 18 to 49 years were included in the cohort. For each donor, CD4 naive and CD4 memory were each given three plates, CD8 naive was given two plates, and CD8 memory was given one plate. To estimate repertoire size and how much clonotypes are shared between individuals, the study performed deep sequencing of blood TCR repertoires from a few healthy adults. Libraries were prepared and TCR repertoires were sequenced by different laboratories using diverse techniques, in order to increase sequencing depth and limit assay-specific biases. Each donor's leukapheresis produced roughly between about 0.9 and 9.5 billion PBMCs. Findings and caveats that apply to the study as a whole: Because the study included only a small number of donors, the genetic and exposure-history diversity represented was limited. Pairwise subsampling led to the expectation that sequencing depth would affect the degree of clonotype sharing among donors. About 5% of naive CD4, 3.5% of naive CD8, about 2.1% of memory CD4, and 0.35% to 0.5% of memory CD8 clonotypes were shared across a few donors. Sampling was restricted to blood, and TCR repertoires in tissue are likely to differ from TCR repertoires in blood. Larger estimated clonotype richness was generally found for naive subsets than for memory subsets. Higher generation probabilities were observed for clonotypes shared by all four sorted-subset donors than for non-shared clonotypes. Incomplete sequencing was indicated by rarefaction of sorted-subset datasets, despite the large sequencing depth.

Using the deep immunoSEQ assay, multiplex PCR amplified TCR CDR3 regions from genomic DNA. Genomic DNA extracted from each cell subset was distributed evenly over all wells of several immunoSEQ 96-well plates, and each plate served as one replicate. For sorted subsets, each replicate PCR was loaded with around 200 ng genomic DNA, equivalent to about 30,000 T cell genomes. The purified libraries were quantified using a Qubit 3.0 fluorometer, sized with a Bioanalyzer 2100, and then quantified again using the KAPA Library Quantification kit. Each immunoSEQ 96-well plate was sequenced on its own single-read 150-cycle Illumina NextSeq 550 flow cell. The authors processed their data as follows. Because the immunoSEQ output included only junctional sequences and no quality scores, the filtering could not be the same as the filtering used for full-length reads. To assign V/J genes and CDR3, sequences were annotated against IMGT germline references using PyIR, a Python wrapper for IgBLAST v1.9. Reads with weak V/J assignments (E-value above 1e-6), missing CDR3, stop codons, out-of-frame junctions, or ambiguous translated residues were removed. V3J clonotypes were defined as sequences sharing the same inferred V gene, J gene, and CDR3 amino acid sequence. Percentage overlap between repertoires was calculated by dividing the number of shared unique clonotypes by the size of the smaller repertoire. Richness of each repertoire was evaluated using RTK rarefaction, the Chao1 estimator, and Recon v2.1 estimates of unobserved clonotypes. Generation probabilities were computed with OLGA for all TCRbeta clonotypes obtained by the gDNA method from a handful of donors. The table was pulled from immuneACCESS by TCRdb, which kept in-frame rearrangements only. Such tables lose some clones; where checked, under half of the loss comes from unresolved V genes, and the rest has no known cause. The V and J calls and the clone size are those of that table, but D and trimming were determined from the DNA. Counted in this sample were under 350,000 clones; around 87% of them appeared once. Around 15% of the sample belongs to the ten largest clones.

Healthy HIV-negative adults with no recently reported acute infections or vaccinations were included as donors. Only Caucasian adults living in Nashville, Tennessee, USA were represented among the donors. CD8 memory samples consisted of magnetically selected CD45RO+ cells combined with CCR7-negative CD45RA+ effector memory (TemRA) cells. Blood was obtained by leukapheresis, after which PBMCs were separated by Ficoll-Histopaque density gradient centrifugation and cryopreserved in liquid nitrogen vapor phase. Purity and quantity of every magnetically sorted T cell population were checked by analytical flow cytometry. Genomic DNA was isolated from each sorted fraction and quantified by UV absorbance on a Nanodrop 2000c. For this clone: Its antigen is not yet known. Per-base qualities were not stored, and no clone one base away is much larger.

This TCR came from a man aged 18-30 years in good health. The sample was memory CD8+ T cells sorted from blood. This sample's cell subset or site label indicates: CD45RO+ cells pooled with CCR7-negative TemRA cells.

The CDR3 corresponds to CSASPVAGYNEQFF. The nucleotide sequence reads TGCAGCGCATCCCCGGTAGCGGGTTACAATGAGCAGTTCTTC. The chain links TRBV29-1 with TRBJ2-1, and 7 junctional nucleotides match TRBD2. Its CDR3 holds 14 amino acids, cysteine through phenylalanine. Left in the record is the CDR3 DNA by itself, 42 bases read in frame from the first base. The germline V gene provides CDR1 SQVTM and CDR2 ANQGSEA. V ends up 7 bases short and J 4 bases short, with an unmatched junction base count of 10.